A single sample is the source of the 4 T cell receptor beta chains below, sequenced in a study of shared clonotypes between healthy human individuals (dated by TCRdb to between 2020 and 2021). CD8 naive samples were obtained by positive selection for CCR7 among CD45RO-negative cells, yielding a CD45RA+CCR7+ population from which TemRA cells were excluded. Libraries were built with the immunoSEQ multiplex PCR assay. Held by TCRdb, this immuneACCESS table contains in-frame sequences only and omits some clones. Under half of the omission traces to an unresolved V gene where checked; the cause of the rest is unknown. Recorded for this sample are about 2.1 million clones; roughly 95% of them occurred a single time. Jointly, the top ten make up 1.5% to 2% of the sample. The sequenced sample was naive CD8+ T cells from PBMCs. The sample's cell subset or site, from its label and the paper: CD45RA+CCR7+. The receptors were sampled from a man younger than 35 in good health. Some clones in this sample may be carry-over from other donors' samples.

This clone came up a few times. The chain is built from TRBV28 and TRBJ2-7, with TRBD1 identical over 9 bases. Trimming took 2 bases from V and 9 from J; bases not matched to a gene: 11. CDR1 is MDHEN, CDR2 SYDVKM, per germline. There are 15 residues in the CDR3. This CDR3 is CASSLGWDRELVQYF. CDR3 nucleotides: TGTGCCAGCAGTTTAGGTTGGGACAGGGAACTTGTGCAGTACTTC.

The V call is TRBV7-2, the J call TRBJ2-7; 14 nucleotides align to TRBD2. The germline V gene has CDR1 SGHTA and CDR2 FQGNSA. Unmatched junction bases numbered 6, after V lost 5 bases and J lost 3 bases. The CDR3 has 16 residues. The CDR3 DNA reads as TGTGCCAGCAGCCGAAGGACTAGCGGGGGGAGCTACGAGCAGTACTTC. Its translation is CASSRRTSGGSYEQYF. The whole variable domain, filled in from reference TRBV7-2 and TRBJ2-7, reads GAGVSQSPSNKVTEKGKDVELRCDPISGHTALYWYRQSLGQGLEFLIYFQGNSAPDKSGLPSDRFSAERTGGSVSTLTIQRTQQEDSAVYLCASSRRTSGGSYEQYFGPGTRLTVT.

About this clone: Other DNA sequences from this sample encode an identical CDR3 as well. The CDR3 nucleotides read TGTGCCAGCAGAGGGGGCGGTTACGAGCAGTACTTC. It encodes CASRGGGYEQYF. This rearrangement joins TRBV27 to TRBJ2-7; TRBD1 aligns across 7 bases. Trimming at V came to 6 bases and at J to 4 bases, leaving 3 bases not matched to a gene. The CDR3 is 12 residues long. Germline-derived CDR1 and CDR2 are MNHEY and SMNVEV (reference sequence).

Comment on this clone: The same CDR3 can be traced to other DNA sequences in this sample. The chain employs TRBV7-8 and TRBJ2-7; weak D call: TRBD2 (7 bases). Between the trimmed V and J ends, which lost 2 bases and 4 bases, there was a span of 9 bases. The germline V gene has CDR1 SGHVS and CDR2 FQNEAQ. The CDR3 has 13 residues. For the CDR3, the DNA is TGTGCCAGCAGCTTAAGGGGGGGGTACGAGCAGTACTTC. Translation: CASSLRGGYEQYF.